This TCR beta chain appears in the sequencing data of a study of blood T cell repertoires in COVID-19. Here immunoSEQ multiplex PCR was the method, and the copy in TCRdb shows in-frame clones only, minus some. The repertoire holds roughly 350,000 clones, with 92% as singletons. This CDR3 region has 16 residues. Germline values: CDR1 LGHDT, CDR2 YNNKEL (reference sequence). V gave up 4 bases and J gave up 4 bases, with 17 bases separating them. The chain recombines TRBV3-1 (or the pseudogene TRBV3-2) with TRBJ2-1, with D unclear. This receptor was identified in a woman aged 25 to 39 who had recovered from COVID-19. The sequenced sample was PBMCs or T cells enriched from blood (not recorded which). The DNA of the CDR3 is TGTGCCAGCAGCCCCCACCCCCCAGGTGAGTACAATGAGCAGTTCTTC. Amino acids: CASSPHPPGEYNEQFF.